This passage covers 26 T cell receptor beta chains from one sample sequenced in a study of T-cell memory formation after mild COVID-19. Each CDR3 protein is one row after TCRdb ran MiXCR on the 5' RACE reads. The sample yields 250,000 to 350,000 distinct CDR3 sequences, 15% to 20% seen once. Sequencing was carried out using PBMCs or a T cell subset sorted from them (not recorded which). The receptors come from a man between 18 and 35 years old who had mild COVID-19 (a few samples of this study predate the infection). Cell type and time point are not known.

The chain is built from TRBV20-1 and TRBJ2-5, with TRBD2 matching over 9 bases. From germline, CDR1 is DFQATT and CDR2 SNEGSKA (reference sequence). The CDR3 spans 15 residues. Trimming took 5 bases from V and 5 from J; bases not matched to a gene: 12. CDR3 region: CSASTSGAGEETQYF. The CDR3 DNA follows: TGCAGTGCTTCGACTAGCGGCGCCGGCGAGGAGACCCAGTACTTC.

This clonotype was detected ten times or more. The V gene is TRBV3-1, the J gene TRBJ2-1; D gene uncertain. The germline V and J ends were trimmed by 1 base and 10 bases, with 8 bases remaining between them. This CDR3 spans 12 amino acids. From germline, CDR1 is LGHDT and CDR2 YNNKEL (reference sequence). The CDR3 nucleotides read TGTGCCAGCAGCCAAGGGTTCCGGGAGCAGTTCTTC. Amino acids: CASSQGFREQFF.

A few counts support this clonotype. This chain uses TRBV6-1 with TRBJ2-3; 8 nucleotides line up with TRBD2. Germline V gives CDR1 MNHNS, CDR2 SASEGT. This CDR3 is 15 amino acids long. V was clipped by 4 bases and J by 4 bases; unmatched bases: 7. The CDR3 DNA reads TGTGCCAGCAGTGTTGAGCGGGGGTGGGCAGATACGCAGTATTTT. Translated, it gives CASSVERGWADTQYF.

The rearrangement links TRBV5-1 to TRBJ2-2, with TRBD2 matching over 8 bases. Germline V CDR1 and CDR2: SGHRS, YFSETQ. Unmatched junction bases numbered 8, after V lost 3 bases and J lost 4 bases. The CDR3 spans 16 residues. The CDR3 reads CASSSVAGLSTGELFF. The CDR3 coding sequence is TGCGCCAGCAGCTCCGTAGCGGGACTTAGCACCGGGGAGCTGTTTTTT.

The rearrangement links TRBV15 to TRBJ1-2, with D uncertain. The CDR3 has 12 amino acids. Trimming removed 5 bases from V and 7 bases from J, with 11 bases in between. Germline V gene lookup returns CDR1 LNHNV and CDR2 YYDKDF (reference sequence). In nucleotides, the CDR3 is TGTGCCACCAGCTCCTCTGGAGCTGGCTACACCTTC. It is translated as CATSSSGAGYTF.

This clonotype was recorded a few times. A read error may produce the germline difference seen at one junction end. The rearrangement joins TRBV7-2 to TRBJ2-1; D not resolved. The V gene's germline CDR1 is SGHTA and CDR2 FQGNSA. The CDR3 consists of 14 residues. CDR3: CASSLVFSDNEQFF. As DNA, the CDR3 is TGTGCCAGCAGCTTAGTTTTCTCCGACAATGAGCAGTTCTTC.

This clonotype was counted a few times. J is TRBJ1-6 and V is TRBV7-2; TRBD1 might be the D (5 bases). With 0 bases removed from V and 8 bases from J, the gap between germline ends came to 11 bases. Germline CDR1 is SGHTA and CDR2 is FQGNSA. This CDR3 spans 15 amino acids. CDR3 sequence reads: CASSLAGGIDSPLHF. CDR3 nucleotide sequence: TGTGCCAGCAGCTTAGCGGGGGGTATCGATTCACCCCTCCACTTT.

This clonotype was detected many times. The gene calls are TRBV5-1 and TRBJ2-3; maybe TRBD1 (5 bases). V dropped 2 bases and J dropped 4 bases, with 11 bases sitting between them. This CDR3 is 14 amino acids long. CDR1 is SGHRS, CDR2 YFSETQ, per germline. Written as DNA, the CDR3 is TGCGCCAGCAGCTTAGGGGCACCCCCAGATACGCAGTATTTT. Encoded protein: CASSLGAPPDTQYF.

This clonotype was found a few times. CDR3 loop: CASSQLSSGNTIYF. The CDR3 coding sequence is TGTGCCAGCAGTCAGCTGAGCTCTGGAAACACCATATATTTT. V gene TRBV27 combines with J gene TRBJ1-3; D remains ambiguous. Germline V CDR1 and CDR2: MNHEY, SMNVEV (reference sequence). The V and J ends lost 5 bases and 0 bases respectively, with 8 bases between them. The CDR3 is 14 amino acids.

In regard to this clonotype: It may be a read error: a sequence one base away is much more abundant. The chain couples TRBV10-3 to TRBJ2-3, with a possible D match to TRBD2 (6 bases). The CDR3 has 15 residues. The V end was cut by 7 bases, the J end by 2 bases, with 16 bases between. The germline V gene has CDR1 ENHRY and CDR2 SYGVKD. Here the CDR3 DNA reads TGTGCCATCAAGGGTAGACTAGAGTACACAGATACGCAGTATTTT. It translates to CAIKGRLEYTDTQYF.

This clonotype was seen ten or more times. The chain couples TRBV4-3 to TRBJ1-5; D gene unclear. The germline V gene encodes CDR1 LGHNA and CDR2 YSLEER. This CDR3 has 13 amino acids. Trimming removed 1 base at V and 5 bases at J, with 6 bases between. CDR3 nucleotide sequence: TGCGCCAGCAGCCAAGTCCAGGATCAGCCCCAGCATTTT. This encodes CASSQVQDQPQHF.

The gene calls are TRBV6-5 and TRBJ2-3, with 11 bases aligning to TRBD1. The CDR3 runs 15 residues. Germline lookup yields CDR1 MNHEY and CDR2 SVGAGI. Unmatched junction bases numbered 9, after V lost 4 bases and J lost 9 bases. The CDR3 nucleotides read TGTGCCAGCAGTTGGGACGGACAGGGGGCAGGGACGCAGTATTTT. Its protein is CASSWDGQGAGTQYF.

The CDR3 protein is CASSVSRGDTQYF. CDR3 coding DNA: TGTGCCAGCAGTGTGTCCAGGGGTGATACGCAGTATTTT. The chain uses TRBV2 and TRBJ2-3; tentatively, D is TRBD1 (6 bases). V was cut by 4 bases and J by 6 bases, with 11 bases left in between. Germline lookup yields CDR1 SNHLY and CDR2 FYNNEI. CDR3 length equals 13 residues.

This rearrangement joins TRBV28 to TRBJ1-3; D is undetermined. V was shortened by 7 bases and J by 6 bases, with 10 bases between the two germline ends. The CDR3 contains 12 residues. The germline gives CDR1 MDHEN, CDR2 SYDVKM. The CDR3 sequence: CASTNIENTIYF. CDR3 nucleotide sequence: TGTGCCAGCACCAACATCGAAAACACCATATATTTT.

This clonotype showed up just a few times. The chain is built from TRBV20-1 and TRBJ1-5, with 8 bases matching TRBD1. Germline lookup yields CDR1 DFQATT and CDR2 SNEGSKA (reference sequence). V lost 3 bases, J lost 7 bases, and 2 bases stayed unmatched. The CDR3 contains 12 residues. CDR3: CSARTGEQPQHF. In nucleotides, the CDR3 is TGCAGTGCTAGGACAGGGGAACAGCCCCAGCATTTT.

This clonotype was found a few times. The J gene is TRBJ2-7, the V gene TRBV14; D is unclear. Germline V gene data show CDR1 as SGHDN and CDR2 as FVKESK. The CDR3 is made up of 17 amino acids. The V gene lost 0 bases and the J gene lost 1 base, with 16 bases spanning the gap. The CDR3 sequence is CASSQEEGLHISYEQYV. The CDR3, as DNA: TGTGCCAGCAGCCAAGAAGAAGGCCTACACATTTCCTACGAGCAGTACGTC.

The J gene is TRBJ2-3, the V gene TRBV7-3; the match to TRBD1 covers 8 bases. After removal of 3 bases from V and 10 bases from J, the junction contained 15 bases not matched to a gene. Germline CDR1 and CDR2: SGHTA and FQGTGA. The CDR3 is 16 amino acids. The CDR3 sequence is CASSFDGTGLSYAQYF. CDR3 nucleotide sequence: TGTGCCAGCAGCTTCGACGGGACAGGCCTGTCATATGCGCAGTATTTT.

This clonotype was found a few times. The chain is built from TRBV7-2 and TRBJ2-1, with D uncertain. This CDR3 has 13 residues. The V end lost 4 bases, the J end lost 6 bases, and 10 bases lay between the germline ends. Looked up from germline, CDR1 is SGHTA and CDR2 is FQGNSA. The CDR3 is CASSSRRPNEQFF. In DNA, the CDR3 is TGTGCCAGCAGCTCTCGACGGCCCAATGAGCAGTTCTTC.

This clonotype came up a few times. The rearrangement joins TRBV10-3 to TRBJ1-1; D not certain. Trimming pared 8 bases from V and 2 bases from J, leaving 9 bases between. The germline CDR1 and CDR2 sequences are ENHRY and SYGVKD. The CDR3 has 12 residues. For the CDR3, the DNA is TGTGCCATCGGTAACTTAAACACTGAAGCTTTCTTT. The encoded protein is CAIGNLNTEAFF.

This clonotype was seen many times. The V and J genes are TRBV4-3 and TRBJ2-2; TRBD1 agrees at 9 bases. The length of the CDR3 is 15 residues. Germline lookup yields CDR1 LGHNA and CDR2 YSLEER. The V and J ends lost 4 bases and 4 bases, in that order; junction bases with no gene match: 4. The CDR3, as DNA: TGCGCCAGCAGCCCGACAGGGGGTGCCACCGGGGAGCTGTTTTTT. Its translation is CASSPTGGATGELFF.

In this sample, this clonotype turned up a few times. This chain links TRBV9 with TRBJ1-6; maybe TRBD1 (6 bases). Germline CDR1 reads SGDLS; CDR2 reads YYNGEE. CDR3 length: 16 amino acids. V dropped 4 bases and J dropped 3 bases, with 14 bases sitting between them. In DNA, the CDR3 is TGTGCCAGCAGCTCTACGGACAGCCTCTATAATTCACCCCTCCACTTT. It encodes CASSSTDSLYNSPLHF.

The chain employs TRBV18 and TRBJ2-6; D remains ambiguous. V was shortened by 3 bases and J by 2 bases, with 2 bases between the two germline ends. Germline CDR1 KGHSH, CDR2 LQKENI. The length of the CDR3 is 13 residues. CDR3 sequence: CASSPAGANVLTF. CDR3 sequence (DNA): TGTGCCAGCTCACCCGCTGGGGCCAACGTCCTGACTTTC. Full variable domain (remainder filled in from reference TRBV18 and TRBJ2-6): NAGVMQNPRHLVRRRGQEARLRCSPMKGHSHVYWYRQLPEEGLKFMVYLQKENIIDESGMPKERFSAEFPKEGPSILRIQQVVRGDSAAYFCASSPAGANVLTFGAGSRLTVL.

This clonotype was counted only a few times. The chain couples TRBV12-3 or TRBV12-4 to TRBJ2-3; TRBD2 is a possible D gene (6 bases). This CDR3 contains 14 residues. V lost 6 bases to trimming and J lost 6 bases, with 16 bases between them. The CDR3 region has the DNA TGTGCCAGCAGCCTTGCCGGGGGTGTGGATACGCAGTATTTT. It translates to CASSLAGGVDTQYF.

This clonotype has ten or more counts. V usage is TRBV4-2 and J usage is TRBJ2-2; D is perhaps TRBD2 (5 bases). Per germline, CDR1 LGHNA and CDR2 YNFKEQ. The ends were cut back, 0 bases at V and 6 bases at J, with 8 bases in the middle. This CDR3 spans 14 amino acids. This CDR3 is CASSQELAAGELFF. CDR3 DNA: TGTGCCAGCAGCCAAGAGCTAGCAGCCGGGGAGCTGTTTTTT.

This clonotype occurred a few times. This chain links TRBV7-6 with TRBJ2-2; no reliable D call. CDR1 SGHVS and CDR2 FNYEAQ come from the germline V gene. V shed 1 base and J shed 0 bases, with 9 bases lying between them. The CDR3 is 16 residues long. CDR3 in amino acids: CASSLVGRANTGELFF. CDR3 nucleotides: TGTGCCAGCAGCTTAGTTGGAAGAGCGAACACCGGGGAGCTGTTTTTT.

This clonotype was seen many times. The chain joins TRBV5-1 to TRBJ1-3; perhaps TRBD1 as D (5 bases). The CDR3 runs 14 residues. The V end was cut by 4 bases, the J end by 4 bases, with 12 bases between. Germline V gene sequence: CDR1 SGHRS, CDR2 YFSETQ. The CDR3: CASSRDFVGNTIYF. CDR3 in DNA: TGCGCCAGCAGCAGGGACTTCGTCGGAAACACCATATATTTT.